This is a list of T cell receptor beta chains from one sample in a study of naive and memory T cell subsets. A single record per CDR3 protein comes from TCRdb applying MiXCR to the UMI-ligation and nested PCR reads. The sample has around 160,000 distinct CDR3 sequences; 15% to 20% are singletons. The specimen was naive CD4+ T cells from blood. These receptors came from a human donor in good health. Both conserved end residues are part of each CDR3. A D gene is named only where the DNA matches it firmly. Expanded clones are given a class, and other clones once, few, many or no size at all.

V gene: TRBV12-3/TRBV12-4; J gene: TRBJ1-1; clone size: few; D gene: -; CDR3 protein: CASSPQMGVGAFF; CDR3 DNA: TGTGCCAGCAGTCCCCAGATGGGGGTTGGAGCTTTCTTT
V gene: TRBV18; J gene: TRBJ1-1; clone size: -; D gene: -; CDR3 protein: CASSPSDRPPEAFF; CDR3 DNA: TGTGCCAGCTCACCATCGGACCGACCTCCTGAAGCTTTCTTT
V gene: TRBV29-1; J gene: TRBJ2-7; clone size: many; D gene: TRBD2; CDR3 protein: CSVNKLAGDEQYF; CDR3 DNA: TGCAGCGTGAATAAACTAGCGGGAGACGAGCAGTACTTC
V gene: TRBV3-1; J gene: TRBJ2-7; clone size: few; D gene: -; CDR3 protein: CASSATMTSYGEQYF; CDR3 DNA: TGTGCCAGCAGCGCAACCATGACTAGTTACGGCGAGCAGTACTTC
V gene: TRBV29-1; J gene: TRBJ1-4; clone size: few; D gene: TRBD1; CDR3 protein: CSVNRGPEEKLFF; CDR3 DNA: TGCAGCGTTAACAGGGGGCCGGAAGAAAAACTGTTTTTT
V gene: TRBV4-1; J gene: TRBJ1-3; clone size: -; D gene: TRBD1; CDR3 protein: CASSPIGTGGNYTIYF; CDR3 DNA: TGCGCCAGCAGCCCGATAGGTACAGGGGGCAACTACACCATATATTTT
V gene: TRBV5-1; J gene: TRBJ2-7; clone size: few; D gene: TRBD2; CDR3 protein: CASSLSGLAGNEQYF; CDR3 DNA: TGCGCCAGCAGCTTGTCTGGACTAGCGGGAAACGAGCAGTACTTC
V gene: TRBV20-1; J gene: TRBJ1-5; clone size: many; D gene: TRBD1; CDR3 protein: CSALPSGQGASSNQPQHF; CDR3 DNA: TGCAGTGCCCTACCCAGCGGACAGGGGGCGAGTAGCAATCAGCCCCAGCATTTT
V gene: TRBV14; J gene: TRBJ2-3; clone size: few; D gene: -; CDR3 protein: CASSQIGGTSTDTQYF; CDR3 DNA: TGTGCCAGCAGCCAAATTGGCGGGACTAGCACAGATACGCAGTATTTT
V gene: TRBV11-2; J gene: TRBJ2-4; clone size: -; D gene: -; CDR3 protein: CASSDWKAKNIQYF; CDR3 DNA: TGTGCCAGCAGCGACTGGAAAGCCAAAAACATTCAGTACTTC
V gene: TRBV10-3; J gene: TRBJ2-2; clone size: -; D gene: TRBD1; CDR3 protein: CAISESLPGGTGELFF; CDR3 DNA: TGTGCCATCAGTGAGTCGTTGCCAGGGGGCACCGGGGAGCTGTTTTTT
V gene: TRBV27; J gene: TRBJ1-2; clone size: -; D gene: -; CDR3 protein: CASRSPGDVNYGYTF; CDR3 DNA: TGTGCCAGCAGGTCCCCAGGGGACGTAAACTATGGCTACACCTTC
V gene: TRBV6-1; J gene: TRBJ2-6; clone size: -; D gene: -; CDR3 protein: CASSDRVAGANVLTF; CDR3 DNA: TGTGCCAGCAGTGACCGGGTGGCTGGGGCCAACGTCCTGACTTTC
V gene: TRBV7-2; J gene: TRBJ2-1; clone size: -; D gene: -; CDR3 protein: CASSLARDSYNEQFF; CDR3 DNA: TGTGCCAGCAGCTTAGCTAGAGACTCCTACAATGAGCAGTTCTTC
V gene: TRBV6-6; J gene: TRBJ2-1; clone size: -; D gene: TRBD2; CDR3 protein: CASSGTSGTVEQFF; CDR3 DNA: TGTGCCAGCAGCGGGACTAGCGGGACTGTTGAGCAGTTCTTC
V gene: TRBV7-2; J gene: TRBJ2-7; clone size: -; D gene: -; CDR3 protein: CASSLALHYEQYF; CDR3 DNA: TGTGCCAGCAGTCTAGCGTTACACTACGAGCAGTACTTC
V gene: TRBV5-1; J gene: TRBJ1-5; clone size: -; D gene: -; CDR3 protein: CASSLKLGLVGNQPQHF; CDR3 DNA: TGCGCCAGCAGCTTGAAGCTCGGTTTGGTTGGCAATCAGCCCCAGCATTTT
V gene: TRBV12-3/TRBV12-4; J gene: TRBJ1-2; clone size: -; D gene: TRBD1; CDR3 protein: CASSLSGQGFHTF; CDR3 DNA: TGTGCCAGCAGTTTGTCGGGACAGGGGTTTCACACCTTC
V gene: TRBV29-1; J gene: TRBJ2-3; clone size: few; D gene: -; CDR3 protein: CSVESSTDTQYF; CDR3 DNA: TGCAGCGTAGAATCAAGCACAGATACGCAGTATTTT
V gene: TRBV5-1; J gene: TRBJ2-1; clone size: many; D gene: -; CDR3 protein: CASSLDGYNEQFF; CDR3 DNA: TGTGCCAGCAGCTTAGACGGCTACAATGAGCAGTTCTTC
V gene: TRBV3-1; J gene: TRBJ2-7; clone size: few; D gene: TRBD2; CDR3 protein: CASSSRRTSGYEQYF; CDR3 DNA: TGTGCCAGCAGCTCGCGCCGGACTAGCGGCTACGAGCAGTACTTC
V gene: TRBV5-4; J gene: TRBJ2-7; clone size: -; D gene: TRBD1; CDR3 protein: CASRRGQEYEQYF; CDR3 DNA: TGTGCCAGCAGACGCGGACAGGAATACGAGCAGTACTTC
V gene: TRBV5-1; J gene: TRBJ2-7; clone size: few; D gene: TRBD1; CDR3 protein: CASSPPGQPYEQYF; CDR3 DNA: TGCGCCAGCAGCCCACCGGGACAGCCCTACGAGCAGTACTTC
V gene: TRBV30; J gene: TRBJ1-3; clone size: -; D gene: -; CDR3 protein: CAWSDSARNTIYF; CDR3 DNA: TGTGCCTGGAGTGATTCGGCACGAAACACCATATATTTT